A selection of T cell receptor beta chains follows, all from one sample in a study of CD8 T cells in ankylosing spondylitis. TCRdb reprocessed the 5' RACE reads via MiXCR and lists one record per CDR3 protein. The sample has about 510,000 distinct CDR3 sequences, over 4% seen once. Sequences were obtained from blood, either unsorted or a sorted T cell fraction (not recorded which). These receptors originate from a male donor with ankylosing spondylitis. CDR3s include the opening cysteine and the closing phenylalanine or tryptophan. Fields, in order: V gene, J gene, D gene, CDR3 length, CDR3 protein. D genes are given only for firm matches.

TRBV7-9	TRBJ2-3	NA	14	CASTTLFGTDTQYF
TRBV20-1	TRBJ1-1	NA	10	CSADRGEAFF
TRBV20-1	TRBJ2-1	TRBD1	15	CSATYRGLGYNEQFF
TRBV9	TRBJ2-1	NA	15	CASSSARVTYNEQFF
TRBV7-2	TRBJ2-7	NA	14	CASSPGYPPWEQYF
TRBV5-1	TRBJ2-1	NA	16	CASNRGGPASYNEQFF
TRBV27	TRBJ1-2	TRBD1	14	CASSLLPGGHGYTF
TRBV20-1	TRBJ2-7	TRBD2	15	CSARDFSGGSYEQYF
TRBV7-8	TRBJ2-1	NA	13	CASSLKSFGEQFF
TRBV3-1	TRBJ2-1	NA	14	CASSQGRGRGEQFF
TRBV29-1	TRBJ2-7	NA	15	CSVDWGDGAGREQYF
TRBV29-1	TRBJ1-5	NA	13	CSVGATGNQPQHF
TRBV20-1	TRBJ1-4	NA	13	CSARDRPNEKLFF
TRBV15	TRBJ2-1	NA	15	CATSRVGLGEAEQFF
TRBV20-1	TRBJ2-3	TRBD2	14	CSAPPSGRWDTQYF
TRBV4-1	TRBJ1-1	NA	16	CASSQESQTGNTEAFF
TRBV28	TRBJ1-5	NA	15	CASTRWEGVNQPQHF
TRBV9	TRBJ1-2	NA	13	CASSVGDGPAYTF
TRBV3-1	TRBJ1-1	NA	13	CASSQRGGEVAFF
TRBV15	TRBJ2-7	TRBD1	15	CATSRDYGQAAEQYF
TRBV7-2	TRBJ2-6	TRBD1	16	CASSWTGTPGANVLTF
TRBV5-1	TRBJ1-1	TRBD1	15	CASRPNTGGLPEAFF
TRBV7-2	TRBJ1-4	NA	13	CASSFGAGEKLFF
TRBV5-1	TRBJ2-2	NA	14	CASSLYIPTGELFF
TRBV27	TRBJ2-7	NA	13	CASSSPRYYEQYF
TRBV24-1	TRBJ2-1	NA	14	CATSDLPPYNEQFF
TRBV7-2	TRBJ2-5	TRBD2	15	CASSLTGGPVETQYF
TRBV4-2	TRBJ1-2	NA	13	CASSQGQPHGYTF
TRBV28	TRBJ1-4	NA	18	CASSLLKFPRDKNEKLFF
TRBV15	TRBJ1-1	NA	15	CATSRDKLQGTEAFF
TRBV7-9	TRBJ1-1	TRBD1	12	CASSLESGQKRF
TRBV29-1	TRBJ2-3	TRBD1	14	CSVVAGGFTDTQYF
TRBV7-2	TRBJ2-7	NA	13	CASSTPDTYEQYF
TRBV6-2/TRBV6-3	TRBJ1-1	NA	15	CASSLRDTLNTEAFF
TRBV7-9	TRBJ2-5	NA	13	CASSQRTQETQYF
TRBV5-1	TRBJ2-1	TRBD2	15	CASSLASGGWNEQFF
TRBV19	TRBJ1-1	NA	13	CASSIDFNTEAFF
TRBV28	TRBJ1-1	NA	13	CASRETWNTEAFF
TRBV29-1	TRBJ2-1	TRBD2	13	CSVEGTSGRTSVF
TRBV4-1	TRBJ2-7	TRBD2	16	CASSQDRTSGHNEQYF
TRBV4-3	TRBJ1-5	NA	16	CASSQAIGTGNQPQHF
TRBV6-2/TRBV6-3	TRBJ2-5	TRBD2	16	CASSPGLAGLQETQYF
TRBV4-1	TRBJ2-3	NA	16	CASSSRGRLGTDTQYF
TRBV27	TRBJ1-5	NA	16	CASSLLGRESNQPQHF
TRBV14	TRBJ1-2	NA	21	CASSQDPGIGPFIPLIYGYTF
TRBV12-3/TRBV12-4	TRBJ1-6	NA	14	CASSLIQGESPLHF
TRBV20-1	TRBJ1-6	TRBD1	16	CSATDYRDRVRSPLHF
TRBV7-9	TRBJ2-4	TRBD1	16	CASRSGTGGAKNIQYF
TRBV2	TRBJ1-6	NA	19	CTSCFMRQLLSSYNSPLHF
TRBV7-2	TRBJ2-7	TRBD2	15	CASSTRLAGPSEQYF
TRBV7-9	TRBJ2-7	NA	16	CASSAGKGFSSYEQYF
TRBV20-1	TRBJ1-6	NA	15	CSARSPLRETSPLHF
TRBV20-1	TRBJ1-6	NA	15	CSARLPGHYNSPLHF